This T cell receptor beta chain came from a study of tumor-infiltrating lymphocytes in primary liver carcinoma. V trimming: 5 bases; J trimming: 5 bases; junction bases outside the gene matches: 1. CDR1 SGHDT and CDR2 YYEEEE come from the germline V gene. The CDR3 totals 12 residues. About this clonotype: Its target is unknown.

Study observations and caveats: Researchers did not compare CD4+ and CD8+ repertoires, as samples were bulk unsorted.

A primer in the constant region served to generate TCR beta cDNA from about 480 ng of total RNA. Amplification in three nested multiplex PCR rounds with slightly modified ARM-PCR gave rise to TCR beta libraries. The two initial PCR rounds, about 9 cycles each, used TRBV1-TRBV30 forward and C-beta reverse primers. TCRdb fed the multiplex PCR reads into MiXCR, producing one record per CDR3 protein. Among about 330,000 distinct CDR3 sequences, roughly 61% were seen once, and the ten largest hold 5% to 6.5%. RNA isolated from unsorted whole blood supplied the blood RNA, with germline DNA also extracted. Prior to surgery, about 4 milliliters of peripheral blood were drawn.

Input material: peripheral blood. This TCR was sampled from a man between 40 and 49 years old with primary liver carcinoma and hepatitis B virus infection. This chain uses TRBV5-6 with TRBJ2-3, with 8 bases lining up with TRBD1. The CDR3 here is CASRTGVDTQYF. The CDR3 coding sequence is TGTGCCAGCAGGACAGGGGTAGATACGCAGTATTTT.